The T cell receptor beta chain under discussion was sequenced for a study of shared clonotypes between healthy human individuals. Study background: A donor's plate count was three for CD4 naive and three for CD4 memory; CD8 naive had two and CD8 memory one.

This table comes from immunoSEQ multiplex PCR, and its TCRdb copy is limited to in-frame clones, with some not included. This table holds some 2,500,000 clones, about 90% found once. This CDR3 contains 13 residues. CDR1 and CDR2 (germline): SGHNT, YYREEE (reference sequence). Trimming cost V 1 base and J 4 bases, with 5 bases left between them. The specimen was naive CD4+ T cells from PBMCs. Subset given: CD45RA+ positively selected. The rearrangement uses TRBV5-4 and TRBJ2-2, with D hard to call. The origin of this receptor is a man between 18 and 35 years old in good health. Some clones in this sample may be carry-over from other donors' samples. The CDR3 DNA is TGTGCCAGCAGCTTGTCCCTCACCGGGGAGCTGTTTTTT. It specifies CASSLSLTGELFF.